These 20 T cell receptor beta chains were sequenced from one sample in a study of type 1 and type 2 diabetes patients. PCR was run on genomic DNA. Multiplex PCR with 30 forward and 13 reverse primers amplified the TCR beta CDR3. Each CDR3 protein is one row after TCRdb ran MiXCR on the multiplex PCR reads. The sample has under 300,000 distinct CDR3 sequences, approximately 45% seen once. Input material: peripheral blood mononuclear cells (PBMCs). These receptors were obtained from a man between 18 and 29 years old with type 2 diabetes.

This clonotype was picked up one time. The chain links TRBV12-5 to TRBJ1-6; tentatively, D is TRBD1 (5 bases). V shed 3 bases and J shed 7 bases, with 13 bases lying between them. The V gene's germline CDR1 is LGHNT and CDR2 FRNRAP. The CDR3 has 15 residues. The DNA for the CDR3 is TGTGCTAGTGGTTTAGGACAAGGCAACAATTCACCCCTCCACTTT. It yields the protein CASGLGQGNNSPLHF.

This clonotype has just a few counts. V gene TRBV2 combines with J gene TRBJ1-2, with D possibly matching TRBD1 (5 bases). Germline CDR1 and CDR2: SNHLY and FYNNEI. This CDR3 region has 14 residues. V lost 7 bases and J 8 bases, leaving 20 bases between the germline ends. In DNA, the CDR3 is TGTGCCAGCACCCCCCCCAGCCAGGGACGGGGCTACACCTTC. Translated, it gives CASTPPSQGRGYTF. Filled out from reference TRBV2 and TRBJ1-2, the complete variable domain reads EPEVTQTPSHQVTQMGQEVILRCVPISNHLYFYWYRQILGQKVEFLVSFYNNEISEKSEIFDDQFSVERPDGSNFTLKIRSTKLEDSAMYFCASTPPSQGRGYTFGSGTRLTVV.

This chain links TRBV4-1 with TRBJ1-2; D unresolved. Germline V gives CDR1 MGHRA, CDR2 YSYEKL. V was cut by 1 base and J by 0 bases, with 12 bases left in between. This CDR3 region has 16 residues. The CDR3 DNA sequence: TGCGCCAGCAGCCAAGTCTTGTCCTTAGCTAACTATGGCTACACCTTC. Amino acids: CASSQVLSLANYGYTF.

This rearrangement joins TRBV7-3 to TRBJ2-5; D is possibly TRBD2 (6 bases). The CDR3 contains 15 residues. V was pared by 4 bases and J by 2 bases, with 14 bases between. Germline V CDR1 and CDR2: SGHTA, FQGTGA. CDR3 region: CASSSRGGGQETQYF. The DNA for the CDR3 is TGTGCCAGCAGCTCCCGGGGAGGAGGGCAAGAGACCCAGTACTTC.

This clonotype was seen a few times. The V call is TRBV6-1, the J call TRBJ1-2; the D is unclear. The CDR3 covers 12 residues. Trimming pared 4 bases from V and 2 bases from J, leaving 5 bases between. Germline V gives CDR1 MNHNS, CDR2 SASEGT. The CDR3 here is CASSVQNYGYTF. The CDR3 DNA reads TGTGCCAGCAGTGTACAGAACTATGGCTACACCTTC.

The V call is TRBV7-9, the J call TRBJ2-7; TRBD1 or TRBD2 may be the D gene (6 bases each). This CDR3 is 16 amino acids long. Germline-derived CDR1 and CDR2 are SEHNR and FQNEAQ (reference sequence). The V end lost 5 bases, the J end lost 6 bases, and 23 bases lay between the germline ends. DNA for the CDR3: TGTGCCAGCAGCCATCCTCTAGTAGGGGGAGGAAGCGAGCAGTACTTC. It codes for CASSHPLVGGGSEQYF.

The chain links TRBV6-6 to TRBJ1-4, with D possibly TRBD1 on 6 matching bases. The CDR3 consists of 15 residues. V was cut by 6 bases and J by 6 bases, with 17 bases left in between. Germline-derived CDR1 and CDR2 are MNHNY and SVGAGI (reference sequence). The chain's CDR3 is CASRAPTGRDEKLFF. The CDR3, as DNA: TGTGCCAGCAGGGCCCCCACAGGGAGGGATGAAAAACTGTTTTTT.

The chain links TRBV13 to TRBJ2-7; maybe TRBD2 (5 bases). The germline V gene has CDR1 PRHDT and CDR2 FYEKMQ (reference sequence). The CDR3 length is 14 residues. Between the trimmed V and J ends, which lost 3 bases and 5 bases, there was a span of 14 bases. CDR3 nucleotide sequence: TGTGCCAGCAGCTTCGTCCGGGGAATCGACGAGCAGTACTTC. Translation: CASSFVRGIDEQYF. The full variable domain, with the rest looked up from reference TRBV13 and TRBJ2-7, is AAGVIQSPRHLIKEKRETATLKCYPIPRHDTVYWYQQGPGQDPQFLISFYEKMQSDKGSIPDRFSAQQFSDYHSELNMSSLELGDSALYFCASSFVRGIDEQYFGPGTRLTVT.

The chain is built from TRBV4-3 and TRBJ2-7; 15 bases match TRBD2. The CDR3 is 18 amino acids. The germline V gene has CDR1 LGHNA and CDR2 YSLEER. With 1 base clipped from V and 4 bases from J, the junction kept 8 bases outside the gene matches. The CDR3 sequence is CASSQVLGTSGGSYEQYF. The CDR3 DNA reads TGCGCCAGCAGCCAAGTCCTCGGGACTAGCGGGGGGTCTTACGAGCAGTACTTC.

The V call is TRBV18, the J call TRBJ1-1; D is unclear. Germline V gene lookup returns CDR1 KGHSH and CDR2 LQKENI. The CDR3 is 13 residues long. V was shortened by 3 bases and J by 5 bases, with 10 bases between the two germline ends. The chain's CDR3 is CASSPSVGTEAFF. CDR3 coding DNA: TGTGCCAGCTCACCGTCGGTAGGGACTGAAGCTTTCTTT. The entire variable domain, with the rest obtained from reference TRBV18 and TRBJ1-1, is as follows: NAGVMQNPRHLVRRRGQEARLRCSPMKGHSHVYWYRQLPEEGLKFMVYLQKENIIDESGMPKERFSAEFPKEGPSILRIQQVVRGDSAAYFCASSPSVGTEAFFGQGTRLTVV.

This clonotype was picked up a small number of times. The chain couples TRBV14 to TRBJ1-2; no definite D call. Trimming took 5 bases from V and 5 from J, leaving 18 bases between them. Germline V gene data show CDR1 as SGHDN and CDR2 as FVKESK. This CDR3 is built from 15 residues. CDR3 sequence (DNA): TGTGCCAGCAGCTTGGCCGGGTTCCCGGTATATGGCTACACCTTC. It codes for CASSLAGFPVYGYTF.

Ten or more counts support this clonotype. The chain employs TRBV30 and TRBJ1-2, with TRBD1 identical over 9 bases. The CDR3 is 14 residues long. The V gene end was trimmed by 6 bases and the J gene end by 8 bases; junction bases not matched to a gene: 13. Looked up from germline, CDR1 is GTSNPN and CDR2 is SVGIG (reference sequence). The CDR3 loop reads CACPGTGNFLGYTF. The CDR3 DNA sequence: TGTGCCTGCCCCGGGACAGGGAATTTCTTGGGCTACACCTTC.

This clonotype is a singleton in its sample. The chain links TRBV20-1 to TRBJ2-3; TRBD2 aligns across 11 bases. This CDR3 has 14 amino acids. V shed 3 bases, J shed 6 bases, and the junction held 5 bases outside the gene matches. From germline, CDR1 is DFQATT and CDR2 SNEGSKA (reference sequence). DNA of the CDR3: TGCAGTGCTAGCCGTAGCGGGAGGGGGGATACGCAGTATTTT. Translating gives CSASRSGRGDTQYF.

The chain couples TRBV7-2 to TRBJ1-2; D possibly corresponds to TRBD1 (5 bases). In germline, CDR1 is SGHTA, CDR2 FQGNSA. Trimming removed 0 bases at V and 4 bases at J, with 6 bases between. The CDR3 runs to 13 residues. CDR3 sequence reads: CASSLAGTYGYTF. The CDR3 DNA follows: TGTGCCAGCAGCTTAGCAGGGACCTATGGCTACACCTTC.

Points on this clonotype: The conserved phenylalanine or tryptophan normally closing the CDR3 is absent here, so this likely arose from a read error. The chain is built from TRBV29-1 and TRBJ2-7; D call uncertain. CDR1 and CDR2 from the germline V gene are SQVTM and ANQGSEA. Trimming removed 1 base at V and 4 bases at J, with 8 bases between. The CDR3 totals 12 residues. Here the CDR3 reads CSVEAEPYEQYL. CDR3 bases: TGCAGCGTTGAAGCGGAACCTTACGAGCAGTACCTC.

The chain carries TRBV7-2 and TRBJ1-1, with D possibly TRBD1 on 5 matching bases. CDR1 and CDR2 from the germline V gene are SGHTA and FQGNSA. The CDR3 consists of 13 residues. Trimming removed 2 bases from V and 8 bases from J, with 12 bases in between. The CDR3 DNA reads TGTGCCAGCAGCTTATTAGCGGGGCGAGAAGCTTTCTTT. Translating it yields CASSLLAGREAFF.

The V call is TRBV28, the J call TRBJ2-7; D is tentatively TRBD1 or TRBD2 (5 bases each). CDR3 length equals 15 residues. V was pared by 6 bases and J by 2 bases, with 17 bases between. CDR1 and CDR2 from the germline V gene are MDHEN and SYDVKM. The CDR3 DNA reads as TGTGCCAGCAGCCTTACAGGACTTAAGACCTACGAGCAGTACTTC. Protein product: CASSLTGLKTYEQYF.

There are a few counts of this clonotype. The chain carries TRBV19 and TRBJ2-1; 10 bases agree with TRBD1. This CDR3 region has 14 residues. V shed 5 bases, J shed 7 bases, and the junction held 5 bases outside the gene matches. Germline V gives CDR1 LNHDA, CDR2 SQIVND (reference sequence). The CDR3 nucleotides are TGTGCCAGTAGTCGACAGGGGGCGGTAAATGAGCAGTTCTTC. This gives the protein CASSRQGAVNEQFF.

The chain joins TRBV7-9 to TRBJ1-5; TRBD1 agrees at 7 bases. Germline V lookup: CDR1 SEHNR, CDR2 FQNEAQ (reference sequence). V lost 3 bases and J lost 4; bases outside the gene matches: 3. The length of the CDR3 is 14 residues. This CDR3 is CASSFQGENQPQHF. In nucleotides, the CDR3 is TGTGCCAGCAGCTTTCAGGGGGAAAATCAGCCCCAGCATTTT.

This clonotype has just one count. The chain has TRBV7-2 and TRBJ2-1; the D gene is possibly TRBD2 (6 bases). The V end was cut by 1 base, the J end by 12 bases, with 16 bases between. The CDR3 totals 14 residues. From germline, CDR1 is SGHTA and CDR2 FQGNSA. CDR3 residues: CASSLDAGLFGQFF. The CDR3 region has the DNA TGTGCCAGCAGCTTAGACGCGGGGCTCTTCGGGCAGTTCTTC. Full variable domain (remainder filled in from reference TRBV7-2 and TRBJ2-1): GAGVSQSPSNKVTEKGKDVELRCDPISGHTALYWYRQSLGQGLEFLIYFQGNSAPDKSGLPSDRFSAERTGGSVSTLTIQRTQQEDSAVYLCASSLDAGLFGQFFGPGTRLTVL.